The 2 T cell receptor beta chains reported below all come from one sample, sequenced in a study of a mutant IDH1 vaccine in newly diagnosed glioma. Noted time point: week 5, during vaccination. The content of each vaccine dose was 300 ug of mutant IDH1 20-mer peptide, and topical imiquimod accompanied it. Generated by immunoSEQ multiplex PCR, the TCRdb table keeps only in-frame clones and is missing some. The data hold about 58,000 clones, with around 80% observed a single time. No cognate antigen is known for these TCRs. The input for sequencing was PBMCs, taken from a glioma patient whose treatment included an IDH1 peptide vaccine. Source of these receptors: a woman aged 45-65 years with glioma.

This chain joins TRBV9 and TRBJ2-1; TRBD1 matches 8 bases. This CDR3 contains 14 residues. Losses at the gene ends were 4 bases for V and 7 bases for J; bases not matched to a gene: 7. Germline CDR1 is SGDLS and CDR2 is YYNGEE. The CDR3 sequence: CASSLGQGRNEQFF. DNA for the CDR3: TGTGCCAGCAGCCTCGGACAGGGCCGGAATGAGCAGTTCTTC. The entire variable domain, with the rest obtained from reference TRBV9 and TRBJ2-1, is as follows: DSGVTQTPKHLITATGQRVTLRCSPRSGDLSVYWYQQSLDQGLQFLIQYYNGEERAKGNILERFSAQQFPDLHSELNLSSLELGDSALYFCASSLGQGRNEQFFGPGTRLTVL.

V and J are TRBV5-1 and TRBJ2-5; D might be TRBD1 or TRBD2, each matching 7 bases. The V gene's germline CDR1 is SGHRS and CDR2 YFSETQ. This CDR3 comprises 16 residues. V was pared by 2 bases and J by 4 bases, with 18 bases between. The CDR3 spells CASSLGEGATGETQYF. CDR3 sequence (DNA): TGCGCCAGCAGCTTAGGGGAGGGGGCCACAGGAGAGACCCAGTACTTC.